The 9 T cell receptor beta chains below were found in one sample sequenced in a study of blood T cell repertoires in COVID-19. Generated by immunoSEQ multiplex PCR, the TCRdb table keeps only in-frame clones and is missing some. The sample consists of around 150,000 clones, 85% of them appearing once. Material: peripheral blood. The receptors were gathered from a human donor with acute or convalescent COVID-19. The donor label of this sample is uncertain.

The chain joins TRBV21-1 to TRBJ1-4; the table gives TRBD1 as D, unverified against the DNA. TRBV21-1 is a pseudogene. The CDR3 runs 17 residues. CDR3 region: CASSKGGRPQGVEKLFF. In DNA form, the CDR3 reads TGTGCCAGCAGCAAAGGGGGCAGGCCTCAAGGGGTAGAAAAACTGTTTTTT.

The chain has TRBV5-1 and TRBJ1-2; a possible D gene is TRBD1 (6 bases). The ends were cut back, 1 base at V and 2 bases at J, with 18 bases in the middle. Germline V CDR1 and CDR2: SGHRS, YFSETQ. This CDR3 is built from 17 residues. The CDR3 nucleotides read TGCGCCAGCAGCTTGACCCTCAGCGGGGGCCCGAACTATGGCTACACCTTC. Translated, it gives CASSLTLSGGPNYGYTF.

The CDR3 loop reads CASSQGSGGPYTQYF. In nucleotides, the CDR3 is TGTGCCAGCAGCCAAGGTAGCGGGGGGCCATATACGCAGTATTTT. The rearrangement links TRBV3-1 (or the pseudogene TRBV3-2) to TRBJ2-3, with 10 bases aligning to TRBD2. The J segment lost 7 bases and the V segment lost 1 base, leaving 5 bases of the junction unmatched. This CDR3 has 15 residues. Germline V CDR1 and CDR2: LGHDT, YNNKEL (reference sequence).

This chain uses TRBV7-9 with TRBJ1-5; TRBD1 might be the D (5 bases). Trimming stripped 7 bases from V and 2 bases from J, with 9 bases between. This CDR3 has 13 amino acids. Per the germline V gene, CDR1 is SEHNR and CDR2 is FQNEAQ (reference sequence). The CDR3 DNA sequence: TGTGCCAGCACGGGGGGGGGCAATCAGCCCCAGCATTTT. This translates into CASTGGGNQPQHF.

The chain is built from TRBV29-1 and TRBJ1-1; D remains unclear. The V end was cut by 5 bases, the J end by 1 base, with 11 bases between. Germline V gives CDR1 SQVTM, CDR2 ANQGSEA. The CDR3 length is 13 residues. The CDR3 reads CSVSSGKNTEAFF. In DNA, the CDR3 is TGCAGCGTTTCCTCCGGGAAGAACACTGAAGCTTTCTTT.

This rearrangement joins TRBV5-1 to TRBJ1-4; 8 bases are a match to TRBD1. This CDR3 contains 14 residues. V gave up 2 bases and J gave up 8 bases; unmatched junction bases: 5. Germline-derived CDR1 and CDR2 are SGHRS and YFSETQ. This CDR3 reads CASSFGQGAEKLFF. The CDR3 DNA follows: TGCGCCAGCAGCTTCGGACAGGGCGCGGAAAAACTGTTTTTT.

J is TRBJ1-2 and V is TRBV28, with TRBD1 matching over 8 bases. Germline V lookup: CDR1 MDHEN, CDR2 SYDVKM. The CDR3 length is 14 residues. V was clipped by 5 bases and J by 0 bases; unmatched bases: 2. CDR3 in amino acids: CASSPGGPNYGYTF. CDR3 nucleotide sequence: TGTGCCAGCAGTCCAGGGGGCCCTAACTATGGCTACACCTTC.

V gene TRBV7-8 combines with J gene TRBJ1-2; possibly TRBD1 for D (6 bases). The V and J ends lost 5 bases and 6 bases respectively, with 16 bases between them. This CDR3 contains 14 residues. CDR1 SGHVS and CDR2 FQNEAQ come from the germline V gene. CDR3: CASSLTQGKDGYTF. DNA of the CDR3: TGTGCCAGCAGCCTGACGCAGGGGAAGGATGGCTACACCTTC.

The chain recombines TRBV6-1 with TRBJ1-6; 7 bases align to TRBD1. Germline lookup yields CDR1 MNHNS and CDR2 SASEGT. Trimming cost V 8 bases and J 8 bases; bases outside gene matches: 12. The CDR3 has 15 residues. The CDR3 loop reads CASRRQGSDDSPLHF. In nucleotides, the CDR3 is TGTGCCAGCCGAAGACAGGGAAGTGACGATTCACCCCTCCACTTT.